The sequence of this T cell receptor (beta chain) was determined in a study of neoadjuvant anti-PD-1 for oral cavity cancer. Study-wide context: Patients without progression got a fourth dose around day 43.

The time point: after neoadjuvant nivolumab, at surgical resection. The patients had HPV-negative, locally advanced oral cavity squamous cell carcinoma. This clone has just a few counts. Its specificity is not known. Study results and caveats: Treg/Th17 ratio rose with pretreatment blood and fell with post-treatment tumor TCRbeta clonality.

The length of the CDR3 is 15 residues. Germline CDR1 and CDR2: SNHLY and FYNNEI. V lost 0 bases and J lost 5, with 14 bases in between. Most PBMC samples had about 520 ng input DNA in six replicates. The data were produced by immunoSEQ multiplex PCR, yet TCRdb's version contains in-frame clones alone and is incomplete. The sample contains around 13,000 clones, under 70% of which appear only once. This clonotype was sampled from a person aged 40 to 85 with oral cavity squamous cell carcinoma. Source: PBMCs, taken after nivolumab (anti-PD-1) treatment. This rearrangement joins TRBV2 to TRBJ2-7, with TRBD2 as a possible D gene (5 bases). The CDR3 DNA reads TGTGCCAGCAGTGAAGCGCCGGACCCGGGAAACGAGCAGTACTTC. Translated, it gives CASSEAPDPGNEQYF.